What follows describes a single T cell receptor (beta chain). The antigen is unknown. The sample originates from a study of cytomegalovirus exposure and HLA in healthy donors. This CDR3 spans 14 amino acids. Germline V CDR1 and CDR2: SNHLY, FYNNEI. The V segment lost 8 bases and the J segment 4 bases; nucleotides outside the gene matches: 7. Use of 60 Vbeta and 13 Jbeta primers characterized the PCR. Sequencing used immunoSEQ multiplex PCR; TCRdb keeps in-frame clones, though not all of them. The sample holds around 250,000 clones, approximately 81% seen once. Whole-study results and caveats: Because they were indistinguishable, some V segments, including TRBV6-2 and TRBV6-3, were excluded.

This receptor was obtained from a woman in her sixties or seventies in good health and CMV-seropositive. The gene calls are TRBV2 and TRBJ2-1, with 8 bases aligning to TRBD1. Sequenced sample: PBMCs. CDR3 sequence (DNA): TGTGCCAGCGTAGACCGGACAGGGTACAATGAGCAGTTCTTC. Translated, it gives CASVDRTGYNEQFF.